This T cell receptor beta chain appears in the sequencing data of a study of blood T cell repertoires in COVID-19. Study details: In each case, the material was cDNA or gDNA derived from T cells, B-cell-depleted T cells, or PBMCs.

Using immunoSEQ multiplex PCR, the repertoire was profiled, and TCRdb retains in-frame clones only, with some absent. The table lists 300,000 to 400,000 clones, about 85% of them singletons, with approximately 1.9% in the top ten. This CDR3 is built from 15 residues. Germline V gene lookup returns CDR1 MNHEY and CDR2 SVGAGI. Trimming cost V 7 bases and J 6 bases, with 21 bases left between them. The table lists this clone with a count of one. The sequenced material came from PBMCs or T cells enriched from blood (not recorded which). The receptor was isolated from a woman aged 25 to 45 who had been exposed to COVID-19. The V call is TRBV6-5, the J call TRBJ1-1, with TRBD1 as a possible D gene (5 bases). The CDR3 DNA follows: TGTGCCAGCATTCCCCTAGGGGCAGCCGGGCCTGAAGCTTTCTTT. This encodes CASIPLGAAGPEAFF.